This T cell receptor beta chain was retrieved from a study of CD8+ T cells in alopecia areata listed by TCRdb under 2018. Regarding the study in general: The treated patients, all with moderate-to-severe alopecia areata, were enrolled in an open-label pilot trial of oral tofacitinib given at 5 to 10 mg twice daily. Tofacitinib was administered for 6 to 18 months, and 6 months of follow-up off drug were then conducted to assess delayed response and recurrence. To study T cell clonal expansion in alopecia areata, the researchers applied high-throughput TCRbeta sequencing to both the C3H/HeJ mouse model and human patients. In humans, TCRbeta sequencing was performed on scalp tissue and on sorted CD4+ and CD8+ peripheral blood T cells from healthy controls and from patients with patchy or totalis/universalis alopecia areata. Patients on tofacitinib were biopsied at baseline and after 4 and 24 weeks of treatment, and several of the patients also had a later scalp biopsy. Scalp clonality was compared across normal scalp (n=4), patchy alopecia areata scalp (n=8), and alopecia totalis/universalis scalp (n=8). RNA was obtained with the PAXgene miRNA kit for fixed scalp, the miRNeasy kit for PBMCs, and the RNeasy kit for mouse skin. TCRbeta CDR3 regions were amplified by immunoSEQ multiplex PCR using 35 Vbeta forward and 13 Jbeta reverse primers. The research as a whole found: Compared with normal scalp, lesional scalp, particularly in alopecia totalis/universalis, had higher clonality and more expanded CD8+ clones, which suggests antigenic drive. Scalp TCR repertoire analysis is complicated because resident alphabeta T cells in normal human skin are also sequenced, whereas mouse skin is dominated by gammadelta T cells. Compared with mice, TCR sequences shared between patients were less clear, possibly partly because of HLA diversity across the patient population.

The sample's time point label, in plain terms: baseline before oral tofacitinib. Lesional scalp punch biopsies and peripheral blood were collected from alopecia areata patients. PBMCs were separated by density centrifugation and stained for CD3, CD4 and CD8, after which CD4+ and CD8+ T cells were sorted on a FACSAria. Library preparation used the immunoSEQ multiplex PCR assay. RNA was extracted from all samples and reverse transcribed into cDNA, which served as template for TCR sequencing. SuperScript III was used to make first-strand cDNA, primed with a 2:1 mix of oligo-dT and random hexamers. Amplification bias was assessed with a synthetic immune receptor repertoire, and residual bias was removed computationally. Turning to the authors' computational methods: After raw reads were preprocessed to remove errors, the CDR3 was defined following IMGT conventions as running from the conserved cysteine to phenylalanine. Clonality was computed by normalizing Shannon entropy by log2 of the number of productive unique TCRs and subtracting the result from 1. Whether each scalp clone was CD4 or CD8 was inferred by checking scalp TCRbeta sequences against the CD4 and CD8 repertoires from sorted blood. TCRdb took this table from immuneACCESS and kept in-frame rearrangements with V and J called. Such tables lack part of the clones; where checked against another copy, unresolved V genes explain under half of the gap, and the rest is unexplained. That table furnishes V, J and clone size, whereas the DNA furnished D and trimming. This sample is represented by some 150,000 clones; less than 65% of them were singletons. The ten largest clonotypes hold 15% to 20% of the sample.

Details on this clone: Its antigen specificity is not known. The sample holds no much larger clone one base away, and base qualities are not on file.

V and J are trimmed by 5 bases and 5 bases, and the gene matches miss 2 bases of the junction. Via the germline V gene (reference sequence), CDR1 is GTSNPN and CDR2 SVGIG. From the cysteine through the phenylalanine, the CDR3 covers 11 amino acids. The sequence is cut down to CDR3 DNA, 33 bases in frame from base 1. This sequence uses TRBV30 and TRBJ1-1, with 7 bases in between that match TRBD1. The source material was CD8+ T cells sorted from blood, sampled at week 0. The sequence was collected from a human donor with alopecia areata. The CDR3 has the sequence CAWEQGTEAFF. The nucleotides read TGTGCCTGGGAACAGGGGACTGAAGCTTTCTTT.